Frequency places the clone carrying this TCR beta chain as medium-sized (0.01 to 0.1%). Its specificity is unknown. CDR3 length: 14 residues. TRB was amplified from roughly 0.25 ug of peripheral blood genomic DNA per sample. The sample is drawn from a study of T cell clusters in autoimmune cytopenias. One tube held mixed TRB-A and TRB-B primer pools for touch-down PCR. Following a re-call of the multiplex PCR reads, TCRdb has one entry per CDR3 protein and lacks DNA. With roughly 5,400 distinct CDR3 sequences in the sample, the ten largest clones hold about a fifth. Broader study findings: Clustering suggested that physiological T cell clusters were missing in primary autoimmune cytopenia patients. Functional roles of the in silico T cell clusters still await experimental validation.

These data also formed part of another study, on T cell repertoires in aging, cancer and after chemotherapy. This second study says: Untreated cancer patients had significantly lower blood TCR diversity than age-matched healthy donors.

This chain uses TRBV12-3 or TRBV12-4 with TRBJ2-4; absent DNA, TCRdb's TRBD1 call cannot be checked. The sequencing sample was made of peripheral blood. The receptor was isolated from a human donor in good health. The CDR3 loop is CASSFGQGGNIQYF.